These T cell receptor beta chains were read from a single sample in a study of shared clonotypes between healthy human individuals. Assay used: immunoSEQ multiplex PCR; TCRdb lists only in-frame clones, some missing. The table records hundreds of thousands of clones, about three quarters of them present only once. Sequencing was done on a sample of memory CD4+ T cells sorted from blood. The receptors originated from a woman aged 25 to 45 in good health. The CDR3 runs from the conserved cysteine through the conserved F or W. The order of the fields is CDR3 DNA, CDR3 protein, clone size, D gene, J gene, V gene. The D gene is left open where the match is weak. Rows may omit the clone size; those that give it use once, few, many or a size class.

CDR3 DNA: TGCGCCAGCAGCCAAACCCTCCTCCCCACCGAGACCCAGTACTTC
CDR3 protein: CASSQTLLPTETQYF
clone size: -
D gene: -
J gene: TRBJ2-5
V gene: TRBV4-1

CDR3 DNA: TGTGCCAGCAGTTTAAAGGGGCTCGTAACCACAGATACGCAGTATTTT
CDR3 protein: CASSLKGLVTTDTQYF
clone size: -
D gene: -
J gene: TRBJ2-3
V gene: TRBV27

CDR3 DNA: TGTGCCAGCAGCCCAACGGGACTAGCCACCTACGAGCAGTACTTC
CDR3 protein: CASSPTGLATYEQYF
clone size: -
D gene: TRBD2
J gene: TRBJ2-7
V gene: TRBV9

CDR3 DNA: TGTGCCAGTAGCCGGATGGACAGGACGAATCAGCCCCAGCATTTT
CDR3 protein: CASSRMDRTNQPQHF
clone size: -
D gene: TRBD1
J gene: TRBJ1-5
V gene: TRBV19

CDR3 DNA: TGTGCCTGGTCAAAAACAGGGATCGGGGAGCTGTTTTTT
CDR3 protein: CAWSKTGIGELFF
clone size: -
D gene: -
J gene: TRBJ2-2
V gene: TRBV30

CDR3 DNA: TGCGCCAGCAGCCAAGTCGGCGGCTTCAGGGGAGATACGCAGTATTTT
CDR3 protein: CASSQVGGFRGDTQYF
clone size: -
D gene: -
J gene: TRBJ2-3
V gene: TRBV4-1

CDR3 DNA: TGTGCCAGCGAGGATACTGAAGCTTTCTTT
CDR3 protein: CASEDTEAFF
clone size: many
D gene: -
J gene: TRBJ1-1
V gene: TRBV28

CDR3 DNA: TGTGCCAGCAGTTACTCGGGACTAGCGGGAGGGGAGACCCAGTACTTC
CDR3 protein: CASSYSGLAGGETQYF
clone size: -
D gene: TRBD2
J gene: TRBJ2-5
V gene: TRBV6-5

CDR3 DNA: TGTGCCAGCGGCGTGACGGGAGGGCCCCGCACAGATACGCAGTATTTT
CDR3 protein: CASGVTGGPRTDTQYF
clone size: -
D gene: TRBD2
J gene: TRBJ2-3
V gene: TRBV2

CDR3 DNA: TGTGCCAGCAGTTCTCACTTACTCGAGCAGTACTTC
CDR3 protein: CASSSHLLEQYF
clone size: -
D gene: -
J gene: TRBJ2-7
V gene: TRBV6-5

CDR3 DNA: TGTGCCAGCAGTTCTCGACAGGGCTCTACCGAAAAACTGTTTTTT
CDR3 protein: CASSSRQGSTEKLFF
clone size: -
D gene: TRBD1
J gene: TRBJ1-4
V gene: TRBV6-1

CDR3 DNA: TGTGCCAGCAGATGGGAGGGCTATGGCTACACCTTC
CDR3 protein: CASRWEGYGYTF
clone size: few
D gene: -
J gene: TRBJ1-2
V gene: TRBV2

CDR3 DNA: TGCGCCAGCAGTCCGGCGGGGGGGGCATATTGCACTGAAGCTTTCTTT
CDR3 protein: CASSPAGGAYCTEAFF
clone size: -
D gene: -
J gene: TRBJ1-1
V gene: TRBV23-1

CDR3 DNA: TGTGCCAGCAGCTTCCAGAACTACAATGAGCAGTTCTTC
CDR3 protein: CASSFQNYNEQFF
clone size: -
D gene: -
J gene: TRBJ2-1
V gene: TRBV7-6

CDR3 DNA: TGTGCCAGCAGCCTAGCGGGAGTCATGAACGAGCAGTACTTC
CDR3 protein: CASSLAGVMNEQYF
clone size: -
D gene: TRBD2
J gene: TRBJ2-7
V gene: TRBV14

CDR3 DNA: TGTGCCAGCAGCTTTTTACGGGGGAGGGGCATTCCGACCTACAATGAGCAGTTCTTC
CDR3 protein: CASSFLRGRGIPTYNEQFF
clone size: once
D gene: TRBD2
J gene: TRBJ2-1
V gene: TRBV7-9

CDR3 DNA: TGTGCCAGCAGTGCCAGACAGGGAAGGAATGTGGGCACTGAAGCTTTCTTT
CDR3 protein: CASSARQGRNVGTEAFF
clone size: -
D gene: TRBD1
J gene: TRBJ1-1
V gene: TRBV6-1

CDR3 DNA: TGTGCCAGCAATAAGGGGGACAGAGGTGGGCCGGACTCCTACGAGCAGTACTTC
CDR3 protein: CASNKGDRGGPDSYEQYF
clone size: -
D gene: TRBD1
J gene: TRBJ2-7
V gene: TRBV11-2

CDR3 DNA: TGTGCCAGCAGCTTAGCGGGAGCGGTATATGAGCAGTTCTTC
CDR3 protein: CASSLAGAVYEQFF
clone size: -
D gene: -
J gene: TRBJ2-1
V gene: TRBV11-2

CDR3 DNA: TGCAGCGTCGAGCTGACGTCTGGGGCCAACGTCCTGACTTTC
CDR3 protein: CSVELTSGANVLTF
clone size: -
D gene: -
J gene: TRBJ2-6
V gene: TRBV29-1

CDR3 DNA: TGCGCCAGCAGCCAAGACGACGGGGGTTTTCAGCCCCAGCATTTT
CDR3 protein: CASSQDDGGFQPQHF
clone size: -
D gene: -
J gene: TRBJ1-5
V gene: TRBV4-1

CDR3 DNA: TGCGCCAGCAGCGGCGGGAACTCCTACAATGAGCAGTTCTTC
CDR3 protein: CASSGGNSYNEQFF
clone size: once
D gene: -
J gene: TRBJ2-1
V gene: TRBV5-1

CDR3 DNA: TGTGCCAGCAGTTTCGGGGACAGGGACGGGACCCAGTACTTC
CDR3 protein: CASSFGDRDGTQYF
clone size: -
D gene: TRBD1
J gene: TRBJ2-5
V gene: TRBV27

CDR3 DNA: TGTGCCAGCAGCTTGACCTCAGGCACAGATACGCAGTATTTT
CDR3 protein: CASSLTSGTDTQYF
clone size: -
D gene: -
J gene: TRBJ2-3
V gene: TRBV5-4

CDR3 DNA: TGTGCCAGCAGTGAATCTGCCGTTAACTATGGCTACACCTTC
CDR3 protein: CASSESAVNYGYTF
clone size: -
D gene: -
J gene: TRBJ1-2
V gene: TRBV25-1